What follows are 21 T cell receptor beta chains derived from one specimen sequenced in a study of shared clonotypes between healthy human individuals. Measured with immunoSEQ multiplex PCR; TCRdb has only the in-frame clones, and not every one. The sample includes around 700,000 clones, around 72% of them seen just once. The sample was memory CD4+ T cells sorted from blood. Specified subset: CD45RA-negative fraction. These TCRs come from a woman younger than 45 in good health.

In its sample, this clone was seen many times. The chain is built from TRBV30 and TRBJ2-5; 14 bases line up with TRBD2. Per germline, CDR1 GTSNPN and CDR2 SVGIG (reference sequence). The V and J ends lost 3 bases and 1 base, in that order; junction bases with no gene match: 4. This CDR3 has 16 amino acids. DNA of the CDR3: TGTGCCTGGAGAGAGACTAGCGGGAGGGCCCAAGAGACCCAGTACTTC. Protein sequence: CAWRETSGRAQETQYF. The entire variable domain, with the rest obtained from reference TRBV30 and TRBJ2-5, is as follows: SQTIHQWPATLVQPVGSPLSLECTVEGTSNPNLYWYRQAAGRGLQLLFYSVGIGQISSEVPQNLSASRPQDRQFILSSKKLLLSDSGFYLCAWRETSGRAQETQYFGPGTRLLVL.

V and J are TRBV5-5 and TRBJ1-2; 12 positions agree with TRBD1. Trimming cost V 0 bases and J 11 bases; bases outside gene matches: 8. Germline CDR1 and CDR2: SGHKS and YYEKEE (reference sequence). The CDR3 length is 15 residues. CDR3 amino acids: CASSLAPGQGARYTF. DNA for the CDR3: TGTGCCAGCAGCTTGGCCCCGGGACAGGGGGCCCGATACACCTTC.

CDR3 nucleotide sequence: TGTGCCAGCAGTCGGGGGGGGGTGAGCCAGCCCCAGCATTTT. Its translation is CASSRGGVSQPQHF. The chain employs TRBV28 and TRBJ1-5; D perhaps matches TRBD1 (5 bases). Germline-derived CDR1 and CDR2 are MDHEN and SYDVKM. V lost 5 bases to trimming and J lost 7 bases, with 15 bases between them. This CDR3 has 14 residues.

CDR3 residues: CASSLGTGGLSYEQYF. CDR3 in DNA: TGTGCCAGCAGCTTGGGAACAGGGGGGCTCTCCTACGAGCAGTACTTC. This chain uses TRBV5-8 with TRBJ2-7; 8 bases agree with TRBD1. CDR1 and CDR2 (germline): SGHTS, YDEGEE. The junction had 5 bases not matched to a gene; V was cut back by 0 bases and J by 0 bases. This CDR3 contains 16 residues.

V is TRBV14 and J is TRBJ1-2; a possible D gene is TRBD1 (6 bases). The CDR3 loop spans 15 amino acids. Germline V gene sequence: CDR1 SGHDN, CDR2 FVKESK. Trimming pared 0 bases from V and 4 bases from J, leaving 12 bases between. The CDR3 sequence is CASSQDKQGSYGYTF. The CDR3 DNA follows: TGTGCCAGCAGCCAAGATAAACAGGGTTCCTATGGCTACACCTTC.

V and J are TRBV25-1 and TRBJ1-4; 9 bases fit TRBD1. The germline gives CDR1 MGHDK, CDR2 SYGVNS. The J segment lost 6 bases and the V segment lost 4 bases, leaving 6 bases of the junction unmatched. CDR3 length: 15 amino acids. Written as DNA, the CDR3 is TGTGCCAGCAGTGTTACCAACAGGGGGCATGAAAAACTGTTTTTT. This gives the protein CASSVTNRGHEKLFF.

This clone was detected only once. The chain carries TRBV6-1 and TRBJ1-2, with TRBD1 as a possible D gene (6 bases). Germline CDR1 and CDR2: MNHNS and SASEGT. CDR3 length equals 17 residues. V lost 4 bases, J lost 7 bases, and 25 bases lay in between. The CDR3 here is CASSGSGTTGRKGGYTF. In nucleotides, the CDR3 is TGTGCCAGCAGTGGCTCCGGGACAACCGGACGAAAGGGTGGCTACACCTTC.

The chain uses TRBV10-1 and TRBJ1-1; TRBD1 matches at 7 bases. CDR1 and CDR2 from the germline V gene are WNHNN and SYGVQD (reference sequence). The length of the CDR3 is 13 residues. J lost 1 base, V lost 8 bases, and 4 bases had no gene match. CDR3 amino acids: CASHHRGNTEAFF. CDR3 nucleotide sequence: TGCGCCAGCCATCACAGGGGGAACACTGAAGCTTTCTTT.

The CDR3 is CSVEIGLGSGRGWAFF. DNA of the CDR3: TGCAGCGTTGAAATTGGGTTGGGGTCTGGACGGGGGTGGGCTTTCTTT. The J gene is TRBJ1-1, the V gene TRBV29-1, with D possibly matching TRBD1 (5 bases). Between the trimmed V and J ends, which lost 2 bases and 11 bases, there was a span of 27 bases. The CDR3 is made up of 16 amino acids. CDR1 and CDR2 from the germline V gene are SQVTM and ANQGSEA.

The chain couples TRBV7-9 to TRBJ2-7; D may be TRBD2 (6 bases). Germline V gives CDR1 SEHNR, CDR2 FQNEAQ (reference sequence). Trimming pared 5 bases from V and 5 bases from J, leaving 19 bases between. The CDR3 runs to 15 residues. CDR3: CASSSPLASAHEQYF. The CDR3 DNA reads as TGTGCCAGCAGCAGTCCTCTAGCGTCGGCACACGAGCAGTACTTC.

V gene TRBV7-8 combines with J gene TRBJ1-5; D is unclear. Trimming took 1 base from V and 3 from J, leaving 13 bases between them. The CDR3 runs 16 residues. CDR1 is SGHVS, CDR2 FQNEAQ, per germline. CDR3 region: CASSLVGVQNNQPQHF. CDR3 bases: TGTGCCAGCAGCTTAGTAGGAGTGCAGAACAATCAGCCCCAGCATTTT. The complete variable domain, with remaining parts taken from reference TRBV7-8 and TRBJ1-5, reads GAGVSQSPRYKVAKRGQDVALRCDPISGHVSLFWYQQALGQGPEFLTYFQNEAQLDKSGLPSDRFFAERPEGSVSTLKIQRTQQEDSAVYLCASSLVGVQNNQPQHFGDGTRLSIL.

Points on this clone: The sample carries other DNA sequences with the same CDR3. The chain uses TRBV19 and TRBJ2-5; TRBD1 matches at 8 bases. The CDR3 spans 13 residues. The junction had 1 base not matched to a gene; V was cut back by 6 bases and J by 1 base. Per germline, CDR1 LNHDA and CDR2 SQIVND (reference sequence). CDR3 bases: TGTGCCAGTAGCCAGGGGGCCCAAGAGACCCAGTACTTC. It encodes CASSQGAQETQYF.

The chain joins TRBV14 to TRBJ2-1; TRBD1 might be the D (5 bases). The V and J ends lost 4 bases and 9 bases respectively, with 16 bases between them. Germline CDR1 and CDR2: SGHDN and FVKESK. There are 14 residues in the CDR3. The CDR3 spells CASSLQGRVVEQFF. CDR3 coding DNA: TGTGCCAGCAGCCTTCAGGGCAGGGTCGTTGAGCAGTTCTTC.

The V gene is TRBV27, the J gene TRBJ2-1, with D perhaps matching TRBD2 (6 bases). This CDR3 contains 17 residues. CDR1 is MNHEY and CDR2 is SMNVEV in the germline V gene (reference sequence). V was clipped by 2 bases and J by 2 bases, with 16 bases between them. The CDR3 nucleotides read TGTGCCAGCAGTTTAGCGGGGAGGAGGGGCACCTACAATGAGCAGTTCTTC. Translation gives CASSLAGRRGTYNEQFF.

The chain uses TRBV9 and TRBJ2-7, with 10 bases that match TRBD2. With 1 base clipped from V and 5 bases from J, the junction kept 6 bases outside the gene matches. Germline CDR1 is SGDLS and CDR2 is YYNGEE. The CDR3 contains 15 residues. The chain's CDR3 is CASSVLAGASHEQYF. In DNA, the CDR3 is TGTGCCAGCAGCGTACTAGCGGGAGCTTCCCACGAGCAGTACTTC.

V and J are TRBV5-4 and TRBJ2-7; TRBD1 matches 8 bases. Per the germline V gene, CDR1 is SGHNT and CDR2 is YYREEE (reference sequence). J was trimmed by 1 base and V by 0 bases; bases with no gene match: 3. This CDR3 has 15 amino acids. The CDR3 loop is CASSLGTGLSYEQYF. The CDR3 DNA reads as TGTGCCAGCAGCTTGGGGACAGGGTTATCCTACGAGCAGTACTTC.

In DNA, the CDR3 is TGTGCCATCAGTGGGACAGGCCCCTACGAGCAGTACTTC. Its protein is CAISGTGPYEQYF. The gene calls are TRBV10-3 and TRBJ2-7; 7 positions agree with TRBD1. The germline CDR1 and CDR2 sequences are ENHRY and SYGVKD. V lost 4 bases to trimming and J lost 2 bases; unmatched junction nucleotides: 2. The CDR3 consists of 13 residues.

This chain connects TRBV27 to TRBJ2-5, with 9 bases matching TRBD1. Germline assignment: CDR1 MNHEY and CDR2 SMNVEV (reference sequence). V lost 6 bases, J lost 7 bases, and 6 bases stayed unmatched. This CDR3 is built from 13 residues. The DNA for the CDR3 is TGTGCCAGCAGCAGGACAGGGGAAGGGACCCAGTACTTC. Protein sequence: CASSRTGEGTQYF.

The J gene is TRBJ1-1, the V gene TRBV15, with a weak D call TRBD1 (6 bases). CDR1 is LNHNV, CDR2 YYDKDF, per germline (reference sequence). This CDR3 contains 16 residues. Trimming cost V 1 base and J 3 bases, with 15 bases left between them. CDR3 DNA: TGTGCCACCAGCAGAGCAGCGGGACAAGGCTACACTGAAGCTTTCTTT. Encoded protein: CATSRAAGQGYTEAFF.

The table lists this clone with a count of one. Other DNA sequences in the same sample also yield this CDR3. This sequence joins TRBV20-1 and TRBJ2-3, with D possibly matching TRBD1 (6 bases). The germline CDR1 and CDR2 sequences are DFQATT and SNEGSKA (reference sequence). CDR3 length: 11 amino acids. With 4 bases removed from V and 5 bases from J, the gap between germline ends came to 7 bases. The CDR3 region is CSATRGDTQYF. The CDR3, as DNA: TGCAGTGCTACCAGGGGAGATACGCAGTATTTT.

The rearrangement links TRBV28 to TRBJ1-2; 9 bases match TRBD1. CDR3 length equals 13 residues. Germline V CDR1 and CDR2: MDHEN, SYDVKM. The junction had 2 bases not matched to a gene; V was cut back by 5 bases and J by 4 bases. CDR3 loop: CASSQDRGYGYTF. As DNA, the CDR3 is TGTGCCAGCAGTCAGGACAGGGGCTATGGCTACACCTTC.